Listed below are T cell receptor beta chains from one sample, sequenced in a study of blood T cell repertoires in COVID-19. Generated by immunoSEQ multiplex PCR, the TCRdb table keeps only in-frame clones and is missing some. The table lists some 400,000 clones, roughly 86% of them singletons. Sequenced input: PBMCs or T cells enriched from blood (not recorded which). Receptors were obtained from a man aged 25 to 40 who had recovered from COVID-19. Both conserved end residues are part of each CDR3. The D gene is left open where the match is weak. Clone size is stated in some rows and not others, as once, few, many or a class when expanded.

abundance: -
j_gene: TRBJ2-3
v_gene: TRBV3-1/TRBV3-2
d_gene: TRBD2
CDR3aa: CASSQVAGGGPDTQYF
CDR3nt: TGTGCCAGCAGCCAAGTGGCGGGGGGGGGCCCAGATACGCAGTATTTT

abundance: -
j_gene: TRBJ1-4
v_gene: TRBV19
d_gene: -
CDR3aa: CASTLTATNEKLFF
CDR3nt: TGTGCCAGTACCCTGACAGCAACTAATGAAAAACTGTTTTTT

abundance: -
j_gene: TRBJ2-3
v_gene: TRBV27
d_gene: TRBD1
CDR3aa: CASKPGQGTDTQYF
CDR3nt: TGTGCCTCGAAACCGGGACAGGGGACAGATACGCAGTATTTT

abundance: -
j_gene: TRBJ2-7
v_gene: TRBV4-1
d_gene: -
CDR3aa: CASSQVGDEQYF
CDR3nt: TGCGCCAGCAGCCAAGTAGGGGACGAGCAGTACTTC

abundance: -
j_gene: TRBJ2-5
v_gene: TRBV3-1/TRBV3-2
d_gene: -
CDR3aa: CASSQAAKTQYF
CDR3nt: TGTGCCAGCAGCCAAGCCGCGAAGACCCAGTACTTC

abundance: -
j_gene: TRBJ1-1
v_gene: TRBV6-6
d_gene: -
CDR3aa: CASSGPGVNTEAFF
CDR3nt: TGTGCCAGCAGTGGACCAGGGGTGAACACTGAAGCTTTCTTT

abundance: -
j_gene: TRBJ1-1
v_gene: TRBV30
d_gene: -
CDR3aa: CAWSVEGITEAFF
CDR3nt: TGTGCCTGGAGTGTAGAGGGAATCACTGAAGCTTTCTTT

abundance: -
j_gene: TRBJ2-2
v_gene: TRBV19
d_gene: TRBD2
CDR3aa: CASSIGGGAATGELFF
CDR3nt: TGTGCCAGTAGTATAGGGGGAGGGGCGGCCACCGGGGAGCTGTTTTTT

abundance: -
j_gene: TRBJ1-2
v_gene: TRBV25-1
d_gene: -
CDR3aa: CASSDPPPGYGYTF
CDR3nt: TGTGCCAGCAGTGACCCCCCCCCGGGTTATGGCTACACCTTC

abundance: once
j_gene: TRBJ1-2
v_gene: TRBV19
d_gene: -
CDR3aa: CASRRDGTYGYTF
CDR3nt: TGTGCCAGTAGGCGGGACGGTACCTATGGCTACACCTTC

abundance: -
j_gene: TRBJ2-1
v_gene: TRBV25-1
d_gene: TRBD2
CDR3aa: CASRGAGALTNEQFF
CDR3nt: TGTGCCAGCAGGGGAGCGGGGGCCTTAACCAATGAGCAGTTCTTC

abundance: -
j_gene: TRBJ1-2
v_gene: TRBV5-6
d_gene: TRBD1
CDR3aa: CASSLADRAYGYTF
CDR3nt: TGTGCCAGCAGCTTGGCTGACAGGGCCTATGGCTACACCTTC

abundance: -
j_gene: TRBJ1-2
v_gene: TRBV6-2/TRBV6-3
d_gene: -
CDR3aa: CASSRQVVGYTF
CDR3nt: TGTGCCAGCAGCAGACAGGTGGTTGGCTACACCTTC

abundance: -
j_gene: TRBJ2-7
v_gene: TRBV5-1
d_gene: TRBD2
CDR3aa: CASSLVPAGGYEQYF
CDR3nt: TGCGCCAGCAGCTTGGTCCCTGCGGGGGGTTACGAGCAGTACTTC

abundance: -
j_gene: TRBJ1-1
v_gene: TRBV20-1
d_gene: TRBD1
CDR3aa: CATGDRTEAFF
CDR3nt: TGCGCTACAGGGGATCGGACTGAAGCTTTCTTT

abundance: -
j_gene: TRBJ1-1
v_gene: TRBV15
d_gene: -
CDR3aa: CATSRANEAFF
CDR3nt: TGTGCCACCAGCAGAGCTAATGAAGCTTTCTTT

abundance: -
j_gene: TRBJ2-3
v_gene: TRBV5-1
d_gene: -
CDR3aa: CASSLDPGDTQYF
CDR3nt: TGCGCCAGCAGCTTGGATCCAGGGGATACGCAGTATTTT

abundance: -
j_gene: TRBJ1-2
v_gene: TRBV5-1
d_gene: -
CDR3aa: CASSDDGSGYGYTF
CDR3nt: TGCGCCAGCAGTGACGACGGGTCTGGCTATGGCTACACCTTC

abundance: once
j_gene: TRBJ2-5
v_gene: TRBV19
d_gene: -
CDR3aa: CASSPHGDLETQYF
CDR3nt: TGTGCCAGTAGTCCACACGGAGATTTGGAGACCCAGTACTTC

abundance: -
j_gene: TRBJ2-2
v_gene: TRBV25-1
d_gene: -
CDR3aa: CASSDGGTNTGELFF
CDR3nt: TGTGCCAGCAGTGACGGCGGCACGAACACCGGGGAGCTGTTTTTT

abundance: -
j_gene: TRBJ2-1
v_gene: TRBV3-1/TRBV3-2
d_gene: -
CDR3aa: CASSHLGPGSSYNEQFF
CDR3nt: TGTGCCAGCAGCCACTTAGGACCGGGGAGCTCCTACAATGAGCAGTTCTTC

abundance: -
j_gene: TRBJ1-3
v_gene: TRBV19
d_gene: TRBD1
CDR3aa: CASTTSGTGPRGNTIYF
CDR3nt: TGTGCCAGTACTACCTCAGGGACAGGGCCCCGAGGAAACACCATATATTTT

abundance: -
j_gene: TRBJ2-6
v_gene: TRBV3-1/TRBV3-2
d_gene: -
CDR3aa: CASSLQAGANVLTF
CDR3nt: TGTGCCAGCAGCCTCCAGGCTGGGGCCAACGTCCTGACTTTC

abundance: -
j_gene: TRBJ2-1
v_gene: TRBV15
d_gene: -
CDR3aa: CATSKEGYEQFF
CDR3nt: TGTGCCACCAGCAAGGAGGGCTATGAGCAGTTCTTC

abundance: -
j_gene: TRBJ1-2
v_gene: TRBV25-1
d_gene: TRBD1
CDR3aa: CASSQPGQGGGYTF
CDR3nt: TGTGCCAGCAGTCAACCGGGACAGGGGGGTGGCTACACCTTC

abundance: -
j_gene: TRBJ2-7
v_gene: TRBV11-3
d_gene: TRBD1
CDR3aa: CASSPRQGYEQYF
CDR3nt: TGTGCCAGCAGCCCGCGACAGGGCTACGAGCAGTACTTC

abundance: -
j_gene: TRBJ2-5
v_gene: TRBV7-3
d_gene: TRBD2
CDR3aa: CASSLAGGQETQYF
CDR3nt: TGTGCCAGCAGCTTAGCGGGGGGGCAAGAGACCCAGTACTTC

abundance: -
j_gene: TRBJ1-5
v_gene: TRBV4-3
d_gene: TRBD1
CDR3aa: CASSQEAGTGFNQPQHF
CDR3nt: TGCGCCAGCAGCCAAGAGGCCGGGACAGGGTTCAATCAGCCCCAGCATTTT

abundance: -
j_gene: TRBJ2-1
v_gene: TRBV7-6
d_gene: -
CDR3aa: CASSPPGNEQFF
CDR3nt: TGTGCCAGCAGCCCGCCAGGAAATGAGCAGTTCTTC